The TCR beta chain under discussion was sequenced for a study of OX40 agonist ivuxolimab in advanced cancers. The wider study: Therapy given before enrollment (anti-PD-1, anti-PD-L1 or anti-CTLA-4) was allowed, and around 40% had some. General observations from the study: Researchers did not determine the expanded peripheral T cells' antigen specificity.

This table comes from immunoSEQ multiplex PCR, and its TCRdb copy is limited to in-frame clones, with some not included. The table has some 60,000 clones, about nine tenths seen once. Details on this clone: Its antigen is not known.

Sequenced here: CD4+ or CD8+ T cells sorted from blood, sampled in a trial of the OX40 agonist ivuxolimab. The origin of this receptor is an adult with an advanced solid tumor such as melanoma, head and neck, liver or kidney cancer.

For the CDR3, the DNA is TGTGCCAGTAGTCCAAGGACGGACTCCTACGAGCAGTACTTC. It yields the protein CASSPRTDSYEQYF. This chain joins TRBV19 and TRBJ2-7, with D hard to call. V was cut by 5 bases and J by 0 bases, with 11 bases left in between. The CDR3 contains 14 residues. Germline CDR1 and CDR2: LNHDA and SQIVND (reference sequence).